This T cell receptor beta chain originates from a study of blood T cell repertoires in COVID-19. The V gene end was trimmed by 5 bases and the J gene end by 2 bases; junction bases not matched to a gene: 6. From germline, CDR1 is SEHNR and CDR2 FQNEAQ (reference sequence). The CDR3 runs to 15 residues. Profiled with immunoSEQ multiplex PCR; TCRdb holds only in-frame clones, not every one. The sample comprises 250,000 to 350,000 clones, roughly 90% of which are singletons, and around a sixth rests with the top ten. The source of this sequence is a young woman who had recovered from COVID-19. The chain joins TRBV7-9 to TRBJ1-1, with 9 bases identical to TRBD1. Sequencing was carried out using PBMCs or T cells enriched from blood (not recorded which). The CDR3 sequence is CASSPPGQGNTEAFF. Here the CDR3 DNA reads TGTGCCAGCAGCCCGCCGGGACAGGGAAACACTGAAGCTTTCTTT.